Here is one TCR beta chain with its context. Libraries were prepared by immunoSEQ multiplex PCR; TCRdb keeps only in-frame clonotypes and omits some of them. The table records 55,000 to 75,000 clones, roughly 92% of them present only once. This sample is drawn from a study of T cell changes during pregnancy in multiple sclerosis. CDR1 is SGDLS, CDR2 YYNGEE, per germline. The CDR3 runs 18 residues. Trimming at V came to 0 bases and at J to 4 bases, leaving 10 bases not matched to a gene. The sequencing here drew on CD8+ T cells from peripheral blood mononuclear cells, taken in the second trimester of pregnancy. This receptor was identified in a female donor with multiple sclerosis, enrolled in a pregnancy study. The chain combines TRBV9 with TRBJ2-6, with 7 bases aligning to TRBD1. CDR3 sequence: CASSVARQGDRGANVLTF. The DNA of the CDR3 is TGTGCCAGCAGCGTAGCTCGACAGGGTGATAGAGGGGCCAACGTCCTGACTTTC.